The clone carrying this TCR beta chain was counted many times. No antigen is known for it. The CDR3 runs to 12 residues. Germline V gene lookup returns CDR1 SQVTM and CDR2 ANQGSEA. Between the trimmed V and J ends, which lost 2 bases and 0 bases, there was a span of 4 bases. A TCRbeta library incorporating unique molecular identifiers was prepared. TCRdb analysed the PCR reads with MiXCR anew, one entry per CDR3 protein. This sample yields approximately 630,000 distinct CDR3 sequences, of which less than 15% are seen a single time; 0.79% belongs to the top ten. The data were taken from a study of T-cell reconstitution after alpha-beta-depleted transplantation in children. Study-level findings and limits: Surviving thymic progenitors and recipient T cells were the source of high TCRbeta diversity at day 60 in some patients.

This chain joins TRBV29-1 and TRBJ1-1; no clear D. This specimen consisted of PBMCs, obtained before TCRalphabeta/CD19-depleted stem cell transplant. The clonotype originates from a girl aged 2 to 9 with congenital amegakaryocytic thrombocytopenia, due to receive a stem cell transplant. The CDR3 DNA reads TGCAGCGTTGAAAGACTGAACACTGAAGCTTTCTTT. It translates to CSVERLNTEAFF.